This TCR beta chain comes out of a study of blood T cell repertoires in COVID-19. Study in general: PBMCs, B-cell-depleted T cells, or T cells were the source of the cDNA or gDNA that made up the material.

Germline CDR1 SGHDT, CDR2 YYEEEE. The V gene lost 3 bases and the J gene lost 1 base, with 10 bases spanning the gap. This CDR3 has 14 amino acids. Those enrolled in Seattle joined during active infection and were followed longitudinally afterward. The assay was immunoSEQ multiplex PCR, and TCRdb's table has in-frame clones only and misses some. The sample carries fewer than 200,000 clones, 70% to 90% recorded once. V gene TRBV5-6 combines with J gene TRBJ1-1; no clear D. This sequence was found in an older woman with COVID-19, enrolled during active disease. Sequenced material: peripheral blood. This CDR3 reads CASSSLAGNTEAFF. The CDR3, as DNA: TGTGCCAGCAGCTCTCTGGCGGGGAACACTGAAGCTTTCTTT. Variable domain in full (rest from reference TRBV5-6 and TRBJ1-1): DAGVTQSPTHLIKTRGQQVTLRCSPKSGHDTVSWYQQALGQGPQFIFQYYEEEERQRGNFPDRFSGHQFPNYSSELNVNALLLGDSALYLCASSSLAGNTEAFFGQGTRLTVV.